This is a list of T cell receptor beta chains from one sample in a study of response to subunit inactivated influenza vaccine. TCRdb itself ran the RT-PCR reads through MiXCR, one entry per CDR3 protein. This sample has 700,000 to 800,000 distinct CDR3 sequences, with less than 20% found just once. Sample: PBMCs from blood, taken 5 days after vaccination. These receptors came from a man in his fifties or sixties who received an inactivated influenza vaccine. The CDR3 runs from the conserved cysteine through the conserved F or W. Fields, in order: V gene, clone size, D gene, J gene, CDR3 length, CDR3 DNA, CDR3 protein. The D gene is left open where the match is weak. Only some rows state a clone size, as once, few, many or a class for expanded clones.

V gene: TRBV7-2; clone size: .; D gene: TRBD2; J gene: TRBJ2-5; CDR3 length: 16; CDR3 DNA: TGTGCCAGCAGCACCGGACTAGCGGGAGGTCGGGAGACCCAGTACTTC; CDR3 protein: CASSTGLAGGRETQYF
V gene: TRBV27; clone size: .; D gene: TRBD2; J gene: TRBJ2-1; CDR3 length: 16; CDR3 DNA: TGTGCCAGCAGTTTATCGACTAGCGGGGCCGGTAATGAGCAGTTCTTC; CDR3 protein: CASSLSTSGAGNEQFF
V gene: TRBV5-6; clone size: .; D gene: .; J gene: TRBJ2-3; CDR3 length: 16; CDR3 DNA: TGTGCCAGCAGAACCGTCTCGGGACTCCTAACAGATACGCAGTATTTT; CDR3 protein: CASRTVSGLLTDTQYF
V gene: TRBV24-1; clone size: few; D gene: .; J gene: TRBJ2-7; CDR3 length: 13; CDR3 DNA: TGTGCCACCAGTGCCCATCACGAGCACGAGCAGTACTTC; CDR3 protein: CATSAHHEHEQYF
V gene: TRBV6-5; clone size: .; D gene: TRBD1; J gene: TRBJ1-1; CDR3 length: 16; CDR3 DNA: TGTGCCAGCAGTTTTATCCGGGACAGGAGGAACACTGAAGCTTTCTTT; CDR3 protein: CASSFIRDRRNTEAFF
V gene: TRBV5-8; clone size: .; D gene: .; J gene: TRBJ2-7; CDR3 length: 15; CDR3 DNA: TGTGCCAGCAGCAACACTGATATACAGGGCTACGAGCAGTACTTC; CDR3 protein: CASSNTDIQGYEQYF
V gene: TRBV20-1; clone size: many; D gene: TRBD2; J gene: TRBJ2-1; CDR3 length: 16; CDR3 DNA: TGCAGTGCTAGAGGAAGAGGGACTAGCGGCCTTTCGGAGCAGTTCTTC; CDR3 protein: CSARGRGTSGLSEQFF
V gene: TRBV7-3; clone size: .; D gene: TRBD2; J gene: TRBJ2-3; CDR3 length: 15; CDR3 DNA: TGTGCCAGCAGCTTAACGGCGGGGGTCACAGATACGCAGTATTTT; CDR3 protein: CASSLTAGVTDTQYF
V gene: TRBV5-1; clone size: .; D gene: .; J gene: TRBJ2-7; CDR3 length: 16; CDR3 DNA: TGCGCCAGCAGCCCCGAACAGGGTTTTTTCACCTACGAGCAGTACTTC; CDR3 protein: CASSPEQGFFTYEQYF
V gene: TRBV6-4; clone size: few; D gene: .; J gene: TRBJ1-1; CDR3 length: 13; CDR3 DNA: TGTGCCAGCAGGTTAGGGTTGAACACTGAAGCTTTCTTT; CDR3 protein: CASRLGLNTEAFF
V gene: TRBV12-3/TRBV12-4; clone size: .; D gene: .; J gene: TRBJ2-5; CDR3 length: 13; CDR3 DNA: TGTGCCAGCAGTGCGGGACTTCGAGAGACCCAGTACTTC; CDR3 protein: CASSAGLRETQYF
V gene: TRBV28; clone size: few; D gene: TRBD1; J gene: TRBJ1-2; CDR3 length: 15; CDR3 DNA: TGTGCCAGCAGTTTAGACAGGGGAGGATCCTATGGCTACACCTTC; CDR3 protein: CASSLDRGGSYGYTF
V gene: TRBV12-3/TRBV12-4; clone size: .; D gene: TRBD1; J gene: TRBJ1-2; CDR3 length: 13; CDR3 DNA: TGTGCCAGCAGTCGACAGGGCGGCTATGGCTACACCTTC; CDR3 protein: CASSRQGGYGYTF
V gene: TRBV7-9; clone size: .; D gene: TRBD1; J gene: TRBJ2-2; CDR3 length: 15; CDR3 DNA: TGTGCCAGCAGCTCTGACAGGGGGCGCACCGGGGAGCTGTTTTTT; CDR3 protein: CASSSDRGRTGELFF